This TCR beta chain came from a study of OX40 agonist ivuxolimab in advanced cancers. For the study at large: Head and neck, renal cell, melanoma or hepatocellular carcinoma were the cancers that dose-escalation patients had. Participants averaged approximately 60 years of age (range about 23 to 90) and were around 80% male. Study outcomes and limitations: Among the lowest peripheral clonal expansion occurred in 0.1-3.0 mg/kg partial responders.

The germline V and J ends were trimmed by 0 bases and 4 bases, with 10 bases remaining between them. This CDR3 contains 16 residues. Germline values: CDR1 MNHEY, CDR2 SVGAGI. As concerns this clone: Its antigen remains unknown.

Using immunoSEQ multiplex PCR, the repertoire was profiled, and TCRdb retains in-frame clones only, with some absent. The table lists roughly 63,000 clones, nearly 90% of them singletons. Autoimmune disease history or systemic immunosuppression led to patients being barred. Sequencing was performed on CD4+ or CD8+ T cells sorted from blood, taken in a trial of the OX40 agonist ivuxolimab. V is TRBV6-5 and J is TRBJ2-6; either TRBD1 or TRBD2 may supply D (6 bases each). The clonotype comes from an adult with an advanced solid tumor such as melanoma, head and neck, liver or kidney cancer. The DNA of the CDR3 is TGTGCCAGCAGTTACTCAGGGGGGCCCGGGGCCAACGTCCTGACTTTC. It specifies CASSYSGGPGANVLTF.